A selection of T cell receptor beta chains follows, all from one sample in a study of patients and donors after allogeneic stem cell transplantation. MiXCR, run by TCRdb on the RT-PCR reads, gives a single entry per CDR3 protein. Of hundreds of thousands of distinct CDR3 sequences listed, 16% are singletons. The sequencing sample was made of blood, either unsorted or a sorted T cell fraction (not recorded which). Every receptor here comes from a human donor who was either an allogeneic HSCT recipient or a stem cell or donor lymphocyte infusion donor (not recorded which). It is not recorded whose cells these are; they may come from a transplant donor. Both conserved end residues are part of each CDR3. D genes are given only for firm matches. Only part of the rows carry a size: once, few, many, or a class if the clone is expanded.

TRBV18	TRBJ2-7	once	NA	TGTGCCAGCTCACCACGCCCCGCCGGGGACTACGAGCAGTACTTC	CASSPRPAGDYEQYF
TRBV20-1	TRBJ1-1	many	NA	TGCAGTGCCACTATGCGAGCTTTCTTT	CSATMRAFF
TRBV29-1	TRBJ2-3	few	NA	TGCAGCGTTGCGCACTTAGATACGCAGTATTTT	CSVAHLDTQYF
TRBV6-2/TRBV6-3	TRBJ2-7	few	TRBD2	TGTGCCAGCAGTTACATGAGTCTAGCGGGAGACGAGCAGTACTTC	CASSYMSLAGDEQYF
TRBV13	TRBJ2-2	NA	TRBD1	TGTGCCAGCAGCTTAGGAGTAAGGGGGCCCGGGGAGCTGTTTTTT	CASSLGVRGPGELFF
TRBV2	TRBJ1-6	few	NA	TGTGCCAGCAGTGATGTTACTCCCCATATTAGCTCCTATAATTCACCCCTCCACTTT	CASSDVTPHISSYNSPLHF
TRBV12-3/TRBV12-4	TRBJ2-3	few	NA	TGTGCCAGCAGATATAGCACAGATACGCAGTATTTT	CASRYSTDTQYF
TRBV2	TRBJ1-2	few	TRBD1	TGTGCCAGCAGTGATCGTTGGACAGGGGATGGCTACACCTTC	CASSDRWTGDGYTF
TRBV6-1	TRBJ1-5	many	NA	TGTGCCAGCGGGACGGCTAGCAATCAGCCCCAGCATTTT	CASGTASNQPQHF
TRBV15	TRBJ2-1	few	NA	TGTGCCACCAGCAGAGATAAGAGGAATGAGCAGTTCTTC	CATSRDKRNEQFF
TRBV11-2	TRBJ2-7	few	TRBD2	TGTGCCAGCAGCTCGAGCCTAGCGGAAAACTACGAGCAGTACTTC	CASSSSLAENYEQYF
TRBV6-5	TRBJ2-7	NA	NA	TGTGCCAGCAGTTACTCGACAGGGGTTCCACTAGCGGGTGGGTACGAGCAGTACTTC	CASSYSTGVPLAGGYEQYF
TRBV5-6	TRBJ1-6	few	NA	TGTGCCAGCAGCTTCACAGAGGGGAATTCACCCCTCCACTTT	CASSFTEGNSPLHF
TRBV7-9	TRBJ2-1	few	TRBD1	TGTGCCAGCAGCCCAGACAGGGGTGAGCAGTTCTTC	CASSPDRGEQFF
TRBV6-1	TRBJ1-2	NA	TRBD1	TGTGCCAGCAGTGAATCTCACAGGGGGACATATGGCTACACCTTC	CASSESHRGTYGYTF
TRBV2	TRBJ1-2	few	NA	TGTGCCAGCAGTGATACCCGGGATATCGCTAACTATGGCTACACCTTC	CASSDTRDIANYGYTF
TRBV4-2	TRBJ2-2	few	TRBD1	TGTGCCAGCAGCCACGTTGGGACAGGGACCGGGGAGCTGTTTTTT	CASSHVGTGTGELFF
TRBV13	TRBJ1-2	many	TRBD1	TGTGCCAGCAGCACCCGGGACAGGAGCTATGGCTACACCTTC	CASSTRDRSYGYTF
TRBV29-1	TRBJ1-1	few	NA	TGCAGCGTTGAGAGGGACACTGAAGCTTTCTTT	CSVERDTEAFF
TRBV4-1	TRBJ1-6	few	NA	TGCGCCAGCAGCCAAGATCCAAGGGAAGATTCACCCCTCCACTTT	CASSQDPREDSPLHF
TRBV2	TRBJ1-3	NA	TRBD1	TGTGCCAGCAAGGGACAGGGTGTTGGAAACACCATATATTTT	CASKGQGVGNTIYF
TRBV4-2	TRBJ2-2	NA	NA	TGTGCCAGCAGCCCCCGTGGGGGGCCCACCGGGGAGCTGTTTTTT	CASSPRGGPTGELFF
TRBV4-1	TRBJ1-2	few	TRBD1	TGCGCCAGCAGCCAAGATAATCCCTTTATGAACAGGGGCGCTTGGGCTGGCTACACCTTC	CASSQDNPFMNRGAWAGYTF
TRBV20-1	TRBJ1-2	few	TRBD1	TGCAGTGCTAGATTTCCGGGACAGGGGGCGAGTTGGGGCTACACCTTC	CSARFPGQGASWGYTF
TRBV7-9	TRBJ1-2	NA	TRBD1	TGTGCCAGCAGCCAGATGGGACAGGGTGGTGACTACACCTTC	CASSQMGQGGDYTF
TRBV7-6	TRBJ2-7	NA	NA	TGTGCCAGCAGCCATGTGGGGGACGAGCAGTACTTC	CASSHVGDEQYF
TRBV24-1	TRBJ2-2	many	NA	TGTGCCACCAGACACAGGGTAGACACCGGGGAGCTGTTTTTT	CATRHRVDTGELFF
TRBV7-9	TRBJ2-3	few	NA	TGTGCCAGCAGCCGACTAACAAGTAGCACAGATACGCAGTATTTT	CASSRLTSSTDTQYF
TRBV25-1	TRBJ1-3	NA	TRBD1	TGTGCCAGCAGTGAATCCCCCCGGGACAGGGCAAGATTGAGTGGAAACACCATATATTTT	CASSESPRDRARLSGNTIYF
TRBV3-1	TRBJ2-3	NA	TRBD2	TGTGCCAGCAGTCAACTAGCGGGTGGGAGCACAGATACGCAGTATTTT	CASSQLAGGSTDTQYF
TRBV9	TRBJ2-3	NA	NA	TGTGCCAGCAGCGTCGGGACCAGCACAGATACACAGTATTTT	CASSVGTSTDTQYF
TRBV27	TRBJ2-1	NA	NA	TGTGCCAGCAGTTTAAGGGTACATTGGTTATCCTACAATGAGCAGTTCTTC	CASSLRVHWLSYNEQFF
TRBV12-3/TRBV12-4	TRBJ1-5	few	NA	TGTGCCAGCAGTTTAAGGGGGGGTCTTGGGTATAGCAATCAGCCCCAGCATTTT	CASSLRGGLGYSNQPQHF
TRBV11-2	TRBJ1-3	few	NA	TGTGCCAGCAGCTTGAACAGTTTCTCTGGAAACACCATATATTTT	CASSLNSFSGNTIYF
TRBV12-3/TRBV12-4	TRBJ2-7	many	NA	TGTGCCAGCAGTCCGCACTCCTACGAGCAGTACTTC	CASSPHSYEQYF
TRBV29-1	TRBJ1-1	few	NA	TGCAGCGCTCGGAGGTCGGGCAGGGGAAACACTGAAGCTTTCTTT	CSARRSGRGNTEAFF
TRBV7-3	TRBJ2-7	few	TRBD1	TGTGCCAGCAGCCGACAGGGCGAAACCTACGAGCAGTACTTC	CASSRQGETYEQYF
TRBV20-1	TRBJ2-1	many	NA	TGCAGTGCTAGAGACCAAGCGGATATCTACAATGAGCAGTTCTTC	CSARDQADIYNEQFF
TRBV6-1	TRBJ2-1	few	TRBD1	TGTGCCAGCAGACCCAGCGGACAGGGTAGGGGAAATGAGCAGTTCTTC	CASRPSGQGRGNEQFF
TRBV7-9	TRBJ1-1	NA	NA	TGTGCCAGCAGCTTCTGGGGGGCGAGTACTGAAGCTTTCTTT	CASSFWGASTEAFF
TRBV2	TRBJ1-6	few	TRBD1	TGTGCCAGCAGGGAGGACAGGAGGCGTTCTAATTCACCCCTCCACTTT	CASREDRRRSNSPLHF
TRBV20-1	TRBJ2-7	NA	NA	TGCAGTGCCCCGGAGAGGGGGTTGGAGCAGTACTTC	CSAPERGLEQYF
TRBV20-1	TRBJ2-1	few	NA	TGCAGTGCTAGAGTCCGACTTCTCTACAATGAGCAGTTCTTC	CSARVRLLYNEQFF
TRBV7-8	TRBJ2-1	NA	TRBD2	TGTGCCAGCAGCTTAGATCAGTCGGGAGGAAGCAATGAGCAGTTCTTC	CASSLDQSGGSNEQFF
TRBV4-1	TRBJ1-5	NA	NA	TGCGCCAGCAGCCAAGTCAGTGCCAGTCAGCCCCAGCATTTT	CASSQVSASQPQHF
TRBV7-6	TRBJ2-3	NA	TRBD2	TGTGCCAGCAGCTTAGTTGTGAGTGCGGGAGGGCGTGCAGATACGCAGTATTTT	CASSLVVSAGGRADTQYF
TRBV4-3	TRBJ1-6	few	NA	TGCGCCAGCAGCCAAGCGACCTTTCAGGGGCGAGGTTCACCCCTCCACTTT	CASSQATFQGRGSPLHF
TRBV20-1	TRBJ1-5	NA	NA	TGCAGTGCGCCCGGGGCCGGGGACAATCAGCCCCAGCATTTT	CSAPGAGDNQPQHF